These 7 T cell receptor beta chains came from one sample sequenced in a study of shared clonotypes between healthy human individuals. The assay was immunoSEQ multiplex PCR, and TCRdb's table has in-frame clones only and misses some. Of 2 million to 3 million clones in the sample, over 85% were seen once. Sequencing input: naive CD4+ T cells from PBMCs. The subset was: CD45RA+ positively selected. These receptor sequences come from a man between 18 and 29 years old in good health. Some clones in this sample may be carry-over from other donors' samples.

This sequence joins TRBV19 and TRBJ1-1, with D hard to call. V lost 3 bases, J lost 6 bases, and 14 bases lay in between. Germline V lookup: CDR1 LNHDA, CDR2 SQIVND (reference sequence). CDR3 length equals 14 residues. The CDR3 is CASSMGRPPAEAFF. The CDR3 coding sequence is TGTGCCAGTAGTATGGGCAGGCCCCCCGCTGAAGCTTTCTTT. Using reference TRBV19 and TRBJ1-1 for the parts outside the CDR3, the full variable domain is DGGITQSPKYLFRKEGQNVTLSCEQNLNHDAMYWYRQDPGQGLRLIYYSQIVNDFQKGDIAEGYSVSREKKESFPLTVTSAQKNPTAFYLCASSMGRPPAEAFFGQGTRLTVV.

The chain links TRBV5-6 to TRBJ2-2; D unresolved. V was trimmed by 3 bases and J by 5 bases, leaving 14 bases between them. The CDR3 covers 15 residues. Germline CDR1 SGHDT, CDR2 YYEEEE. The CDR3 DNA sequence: TGTGCCAGCAGCTACGGTCCTTCCGGTACCGGGGAGCTGTTTTTT. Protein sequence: CASSYGPSGTGELFF.

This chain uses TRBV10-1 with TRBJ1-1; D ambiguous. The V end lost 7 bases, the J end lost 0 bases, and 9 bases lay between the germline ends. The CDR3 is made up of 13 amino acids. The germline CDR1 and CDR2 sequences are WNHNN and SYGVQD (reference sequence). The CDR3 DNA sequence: TGCGCCAGCATTGCACGCCTGAACACTGAAGCTTTCTTT. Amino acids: CASIARLNTEAFF.

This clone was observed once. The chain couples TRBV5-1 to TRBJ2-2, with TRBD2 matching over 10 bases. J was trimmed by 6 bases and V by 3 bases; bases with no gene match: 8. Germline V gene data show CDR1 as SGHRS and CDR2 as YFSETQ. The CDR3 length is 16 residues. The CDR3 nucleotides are TGCGCCAGCAGCTATGCTAGCGGGAGCTTCCCCGGGGAGCTGTTTTTT. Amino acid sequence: CASSYASGSFPGELFF. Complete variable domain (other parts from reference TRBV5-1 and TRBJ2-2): KAGVTQTPRYLIKTRGQQVTLSCSPISGHRSVSWYQQTPGQGLQFLFEYFSETQRNKGNFPGRFSGRQFSNSRSEMNVSTLELGDSALYLCASSYASGSFPGELFFGEGSRLTVL.

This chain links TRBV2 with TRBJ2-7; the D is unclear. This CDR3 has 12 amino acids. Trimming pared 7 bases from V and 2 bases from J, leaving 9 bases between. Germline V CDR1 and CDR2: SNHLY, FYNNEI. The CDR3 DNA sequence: TGTGCCAGCACTACCGGTCCCTACGAGCAGTACTTC. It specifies CASTTGPYEQYF.

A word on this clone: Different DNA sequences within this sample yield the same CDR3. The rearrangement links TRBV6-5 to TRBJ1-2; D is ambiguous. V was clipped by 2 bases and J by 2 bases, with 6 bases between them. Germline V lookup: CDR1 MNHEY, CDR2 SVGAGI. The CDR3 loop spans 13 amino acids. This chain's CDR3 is CASSYAGNYGYTF. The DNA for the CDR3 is TGTGCCAGCAGTTACGCCGGAAACTATGGCTACACCTTC.

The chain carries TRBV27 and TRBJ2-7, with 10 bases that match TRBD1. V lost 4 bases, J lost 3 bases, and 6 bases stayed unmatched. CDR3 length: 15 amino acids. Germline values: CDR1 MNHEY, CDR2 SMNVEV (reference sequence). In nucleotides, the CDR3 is TGTGCCAGCAGTTCTACCGGGACAGGGGTCTACGAGCAGTACTTC. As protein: CASSSTGTGVYEQYF.